These 32 T cell receptor beta chains originate from one sample sequenced in a study of blood T cell repertoires in COVID-19. Data came from immunoSEQ multiplex PCR; TCRdb stores just in-frame clones and leaves some out. The table has approximately 65,000 clones, about nine tenths seen once. Material: peripheral blood. These receptors originate from a man in his forties or fifties with COVID-19, enrolled during active disease.

The chain employs TRBV12-3 or TRBV12-4 and TRBJ1-1; 7 bases are a match to TRBD1. The CDR3 spans 13 residues. Losses at the gene ends were 5 bases for V and 5 bases for J; bases not matched to a gene: 5. CDR3 DNA sequence: TGTGCCAGCAGTACCAACAGGGGAACTGAAGCTTTCTTT. Its protein is CASSTNRGTEAFF.

The V and J genes are TRBV4-2 and TRBJ2-7; D is possibly TRBD1 (6 bases). The CDR3 is made up of 14 amino acids. Germline loops: CDR1 LGHNA, CDR2 YNFKEQ. The germline V and J ends were trimmed by 0 bases and 6 bases, with 12 bases remaining between them. This CDR3 is CASSQDRGLGEQYF. The CDR3 coding sequence is TGTGCCAGCAGCCAAGACAGGGGATTGGGCGAGCAGTACTTC.

The chain carries TRBV9 and TRBJ1-5; 8 bases line up with TRBD1. This CDR3 spans 15 amino acids. V gave up 2 bases and J gave up 2 bases; unmatched junction bases: 3. Germline V gene data show CDR1 as SGDLS and CDR2 as YYNGEE. In nucleotides, the CDR3 is TGTGCCAGCAGCGTGACAGGGGAGGGCAATCAGCCCCAGCATTTT. Translation: CASSVTGEGNQPQHF.

The chain has TRBV30 and TRBJ1-5; 7 bases are a match to TRBD1. The CDR3 has 15 amino acids. The V segment lost 2 bases and the J segment 5 bases; nucleotides outside the gene matches: 9. Germline CDR1 GTSNPN, CDR2 SVGIG (reference sequence). Here the CDR3 DNA reads TGTGCCTGGAGTCCGACCGACAGGGATGATCAGCCCCAGCATTTT. This gives the protein CAWSPTDRDDQPQHF.

V usage is TRBV10-3 and J usage is TRBJ2-7; 7 positions agree with TRBD2. Looked up from germline, CDR1 is ENHRY and CDR2 is SYGVKD. The CDR3 loop spans 14 amino acids. Trimming took 7 bases from V and 1 from J; bases not matched to a gene: 7. The CDR3 here is CAIKTTGGSYEQYF. The CDR3 region has the DNA TGTGCCATCAAGACGACGGGAGGTTCCTACGAGCAGTACTTC.

The chain couples TRBV3-1 (or the pseudogene TRBV3-2) to TRBJ1-1; D is perhaps TRBD1 (5 bases). The germline V gene has CDR1 LGHDT and CDR2 YNNKEL (reference sequence). V was pared by 1 base and J by 3 bases, with 12 bases between. There are 15 residues in the CDR3. This chain's CDR3 is CASSQARVGDTEAFF. The CDR3 bases are TGTGCCAGCAGCCAAGCCAGGGTAGGGGACACTGAAGCTTTCTTT.

The V gene is TRBV4-3, the J gene TRBJ1-6; no clear D gene. The germline V and J ends were trimmed by 0 bases and 9 bases, with 12 bases remaining between them. Germline V lookup: CDR1 LGHNA, CDR2 YSLEER. There are 15 residues in the CDR3. The CDR3 region has the DNA TGCGCCAGCAGCCAAGAGGACTTTGGGGTTTCACCCCTCCACTTT. It translates to CASSQEDFGVSPLHF.

The chain couples TRBV29-1 to TRBJ2-3; TRBD1 is a possible D gene (6 bases). V was trimmed by 7 bases and J by 0 bases, leaving 11 bases between them. The CDR3 sequence is 13 residues long. Germline V gives CDR1 SQVTM, CDR2 ANQGSEA. The CDR3 coding sequence is TGCAGCGGGGACAACCAAAGCACAGATACGCAGTATTTT. Amino acid sequence: CSGDNQSTDTQYF.

The chain carries TRBV18 and TRBJ2-6; 10 nucleotides match TRBD1. Looked up from germline, CDR1 is KGHSH and CDR2 is LQKENI. After removal of 2 bases from V and 4 bases from J, the junction contained 14 bases not matched to a gene. The CDR3 is 20 amino acids. CDR3 residues: CASSPLSPGQGTSGANVLTF. The CDR3 coding sequence is TGTGCCAGCTCACCATTATCACCGGGACAGGGGACTTCAGGGGCCAACGTCCTGACTTTC. The variable domain in full, with the rest retrieved from reference TRBV18 and TRBJ2-6, is NAGVMQNPRHLVRRRGQEARLRCSPMKGHSHVYWYRQLPEEGLKFMVYLQKENIIDESGMPKERFSAEFPKEGPSILRIQQVVRGDSAAYFCASSPLSPGQGTSGANVLTFGAGSRLTVL.

The rearrangement joins TRBV7-8 to TRBJ1-2, with 9 bases matching TRBD1. Unmatched junction bases numbered 0, after V lost 4 bases and J lost 6 bases. This CDR3 is built from 12 residues. Germline lookup yields CDR1 SGHVS and CDR2 FQNEAQ. CDR3 DNA sequence: TGTGCCAGCAGCTGGGACAGGGATGGCTACACCTTC. Its translation: CASSWDRDGYTF.

The rearrangement links TRBV19 to TRBJ1-1; D unresolved. Germline CDR1 LNHDA, CDR2 SQIVND (reference sequence). The V gene lost 4 bases and the J gene lost 6 bases, with 15 bases spanning the gap. The CDR3 runs to 14 residues. CDR3 in DNA: TGTGCCAGTAGTACAGCGCGGGAGTTGGCTGAAGCTTTCTTT. This sequence encodes CASSTARELAEAFF. The full variable domain, completed using reference TRBV19 and TRBJ1-1, is DGGITQSPKYLFRKEGQNVTLSCEQNLNHDAMYWYRQDPGQGLRLIYYSQIVNDFQKGDIAEGYSVSREKKESFPLTVTSAQKNPTAFYLCASSTARELAEAFFGQGTRLTVV.

The V call is TRBV18, the J call TRBJ2-1; weak D call: TRBD1 (5 bases). The CDR3 consists of 14 residues. Trimming cost V 0 bases and J 5 bases, with 8 bases left between them. CDR1 is KGHSH and CDR2 is LQKENI in the germline V gene. The CDR3 DNA follows: TGTGCCAGCTCACCACCGGCAGGGAACAATGAGCAGTTCTTC. Amino acid sequence: CASSPPAGNNEQFF.

This chain connects TRBV6-6 to TRBJ2-7; D might be TRBD2 (6 bases). V was cut by 7 bases and J by 0 bases, with 16 bases left in between. This CDR3 comprises 15 residues. Germline CDR1 reads MNHNY; CDR2 reads SVGAGI (reference sequence). The DNA for the CDR3 is TGTGCCAGCACCGGCCGGGACTCGAGCTCCTACGAGCAGTACTTC. Protein: CASTGRDSSSYEQYF.

This chain joins TRBV5-1 and TRBJ2-3; 8 nucleotides align to TRBD2. V lost 4 bases, J lost 0 bases, and 4 bases stayed unmatched. From germline, CDR1 is SGHRS and CDR2 YFSETQ. This CDR3 spans 15 amino acids. CDR3 in DNA: TGCGCCAGCAGCGCCTCTAGCGGGAGCACAGATACGCAGTATTTT. It specifies CASSASSGSTDTQYF.

The chain is built from TRBV10-3 and TRBJ1-4; D perhaps matches TRBD1 (5 bases). CDR3 length: 16 residues. CDR1 is ENHRY, CDR2 SYGVKD, per germline. Trimming left V 0 bases short and J 3 bases short, with 11 bases between. CDR3 nucleotide sequence: TGTGCCATCAGTGAGTCAAGCGAAGGGGCTAATGAAAAACTGTTTTTT. Residues: CAISESSEGANEKLFF.

The table lists this clone with a few counts. The V call is TRBV5-6, the J call TRBJ2-5, with 16 positions matching TRBD2. Germline CDR1 SGHDT, CDR2 YYEEEE. The CDR3 loop spans 18 amino acids. V trimming: 4 bases; J trimming: 0 bases; junction bases outside the gene matches: 6. Here the CDR3 DNA reads TGTGCCAGCAGCGGGTCGGGACTAGCGGGAGGGTACCAAGAGACCCAGTACTTC. Translation: CASSGSGLAGGYQETQYF.

J is TRBJ2-1 and V is TRBV5-6, with D possibly matching TRBD1 (6 bases). Per germline, CDR1 SGHDT and CDR2 YYEEEE. V shed 1 base and J shed 9 bases, with 20 bases lying between them. This CDR3 region has 16 residues. The CDR3: CASSLTTGYHSGEQFF. The CDR3 DNA is TGTGCCAGCAGCTTGACTACAGGGTATCATAGTGGTGAGCAGTTCTTC.

The V gene is TRBV6-2 or TRBV6-3, the J gene TRBJ2-5; 10 nucleotides match TRBD2. The CDR3 length is 15 residues. With 5 bases clipped from V and 6 bases from J, the junction kept 9 bases outside the gene matches. Per the germline V gene, CDR1 is MNHEY and CDR2 is SVGEGT. CDR3 bases: TGTGCCAGCAGTCCCCTAGCGGGAGTTGGAAAGACCCAGTACTTC. Protein product: CASSPLAGVGKTQYF.

This chain uses TRBV24-1 with TRBJ2-2; D remains ambiguous. This CDR3 region has 14 residues. Deletions cut 4 bases from V and 6 bases from J, with 11 bases between. CDR1 is KGHDR and CDR2 is SFDVKD in the germline V gene. The CDR3 sequence is CATSDPLTPGELFF. Written as DNA, the CDR3 is TGTGCCACCAGTGACCCCTTGACACCCGGGGAGCTGTTTTTT.

The rearrangement uses TRBV6-5 and TRBJ2-5; 10 bases line up with TRBD1. The trim removed 6 bases at V and 4 bases at J, leaving 5 bases unmatched. The CDR3 consists of 14 residues. The germline V gene encodes CDR1 MNHEY and CDR2 SVGAGI. CDR3 coding DNA: TGTGCCAGCAGCGGGACAGGGGTGATAGAGACCCAGTACTTC. Residues: CASSGTGVIETQYF.

This clone was counted a few times. V gene TRBV7-9 combines with J gene TRBJ1-1; TRBD1 is a possible D gene (5 bases). The CDR3 is 14 residues long. Trimming removed 5 bases from V and 2 bases from J, with 12 bases in between. Germline V lookup: CDR1 SEHNR, CDR2 FQNEAQ (reference sequence). CDR3 DNA sequence: TGTGCCAGCAGCCACCGACAGAGAAACACTGAAGCTTTCTTT. Residues: CASSHRQRNTEAFF.

This rearrangement joins TRBV18 to TRBJ2-1, with TRBD2 identical over 9 bases. With V trimmed by 6 bases and J by 9 bases, 9 bases remained unmatched. CDR3 length: 14 amino acids. Looked up from germline, CDR1 is KGHSH and CDR2 is LQKENI. The chain's CDR3 is CASSRGGGTAEQFF. CDR3 bases: TGTGCCAGCTCTCGCGGGGGGGGGACGGCTGAGCAGTTCTTC.

This rearrangement joins TRBV30 to TRBJ1-4; D might be TRBD1 (5 bases). This CDR3 contains 15 residues. V dropped 2 bases and J dropped 3 bases, with 13 bases sitting between them. Germline V CDR1 and CDR2: GTSNPN, SVGIG (reference sequence). DNA of the CDR3: TGTGCCTGGAGTAGGAGGGGAACATCTAATGAAAAACTGTTTTTT. The encoded protein is CAWSRRGTSNEKLFF.

V gene TRBV3-1 (or the pseudogene TRBV3-2) combines with J gene TRBJ1-3; 9 nucleotides line up with TRBD1. Germline-derived CDR1 and CDR2 are LGHDT and YNNKEL (reference sequence). The CDR3 spans 15 residues. V trimming: 6 bases; J trimming: 2 bases; junction bases outside the gene matches: 5. The CDR3: CASSDRGITGNTIYF. As DNA, the CDR3 is TGTGCCAGCAGTGACAGGGGGATTACTGGAAACACCATATATTTT.

The chain employs TRBV2 and TRBJ2-7; tentatively, D is TRBD2 (7 bases). Trimming pared 2 bases from V and 2 bases from J, leaving 10 bases between. The CDR3 has 14 amino acids. From germline, CDR1 is SNHLY and CDR2 FYNNEI. The CDR3 reads CASSEQRDTYEQYF. CDR3 DNA: TGTGCCAGCAGTGAACAGCGGGACACCTACGAGCAGTACTTC.

The V gene is TRBV2, the J gene TRBJ2-1, with 11 positions matching TRBD2. The CDR3 sequence is 12 residues long. V shed 7 bases, J shed 10 bases, and the junction held 3 bases outside the gene matches. Germline lookup yields CDR1 SNHLY and CDR2 FYNNEI. CDR3 sequence: CASKTSGKEQFF. CDR3 nucleotides: TGTGCCAGCAAGACTAGCGGGAAGGAGCAGTTCTTC. Variable domain in full (rest from reference TRBV2 and TRBJ2-1): EPEVTQTPSHQVTQMGQEVILRCVPISNHLYFYWYRQILGQKVEFLVSFYNNEISEKSEIFDDQFSVERPDGSNFTLKIRSTKLEDSAMYFCASKTSGKEQFFGPGTRLTVL.

The DNA for the CDR3 is TGTGCCAGCTCCCCTAACCTACAGGGGGCAGGCAATCAGCCCCAGCATTTT. This sequence encodes CASSPNLQGAGNQPQHF. The rearrangement uses TRBV18 and TRBJ1-5, with 9 nucleotides matching TRBD1. V lost 6 bases to trimming and J lost 2 bases; unmatched junction nucleotides: 11. The length of the CDR3 is 17 residues. The germline V gene has CDR1 KGHSH and CDR2 LQKENI.

The chain couples TRBV24-1 to TRBJ2-1; TRBD2 aligns across 8 bases. V trimming: 4 bases; J trimming: 4 bases; junction bases outside the gene matches: 11. The CDR3 runs to 17 residues. The germline V gene has CDR1 KGHDR and CDR2 SFDVKD. The CDR3 region is CATSDNSGGGRYNEQFF. CDR3 DNA: TGTGCCACCAGTGACAACTCCGGCGGGGGGAGGTACAATGAGCAGTTCTTC.

The genes are TRBV5-8 and TRBJ1-5, with D possibly matching TRBD1 (6 bases). V was clipped by 4 bases and J by 5 bases, with 10 bases between them. CDR1 is SGHTS and CDR2 is YDEGEE in the germline V gene. The CDR3 length is 13 residues. The CDR3 sequence is CASSPRGDQPQHF. CDR3 in DNA: TGTGCCAGCAGCCCCAGGGGCGATCAGCCCCAGCATTTT.

This rearrangement joins TRBV6-5 to TRBJ1-2; TRBD1 is a possible D gene (5 bases). Trimming cost V 6 bases and J 4 bases, with 12 bases left between them. Germline CDR1 is MNHEY and CDR2 is SVGAGI. The CDR3 is 13 residues long. The CDR3 sequence: CASSPRALYGYTF. In DNA, the CDR3 is TGTGCCAGCAGCCCCAGGGCGCTCTATGGCTACACCTTC.

J is TRBJ1-1 and V is TRBV9; no firm D call. Germline-derived CDR1 and CDR2 are SGDLS and YYNGEE. This CDR3 is 15 amino acids long. Trimming took off 4 bases at V and 5 bases at J, with 18 bases between the two ends. Written as DNA, the CDR3 is TGTGCCAGCAGCCCTCACACCCGAGGATCAACTGAAGCTTTCTTT. It codes for CASSPHTRGSTEAFF. Full variable domain (outside the CDR3, taken from reference TRBV9 and TRBJ1-1): DSGVTQTPKHLITATGQRVTLRCSPRSGDLSVYWYQQSLDQGLQFLIQYYNGEERAKGNILERFSAQQFPDLHSELNLSSLELGDSALYFCASSPHTRGSTEAFFGQGTRLTVV.

The chain recombines TRBV29-1 with TRBJ1-2; TRBD1 might be the D (5 bases). Germline V CDR1 and CDR2: SQVTM, ANQGSEA. The germline V and J ends were trimmed by 3 bases and 0 bases, with 8 bases remaining between them. The CDR3 extends over 13 amino acids. The CDR3 DNA is TGCAGCGTTGACAGGGAAGCTAACTATGGCTACACCTTC. This encodes CSVDREANYGYTF. Variable domain in full (rest from reference TRBV29-1 and TRBJ1-2): SAVISQKPSRDICQRGTSLTIQCQVDSQVTMMFWYRQQPGQSLTLIATANQGSEATYESGFVIDKFPISRPNLTFSTLTVSNMSPEDSSIYLCSVDREANYGYTFGSGTRLTVV.